This T cell receptor beta chain stems from a study of T cells after yellow fever vaccination. In making TCR cDNA, 5'RACE template switching added a universal primer site and UMIs to it. TCRdb re-analysed the 5' RACE reads in MiXCR, keeping a single row per CDR3 protein. This table holds about 330,000 distinct CDR3 sequences, roughly 8.3% found once. In this sample, this clonotype turned up a few times. The antigen is undetermined. Study-level points and caveats: The secondary T-cell response peaked on day 5, not day 15, but was weaker. Subsequent booster samples again held most clones from primary vaccination (less than 98% CD4, just under 90% CD8).

The CDR3 is 14 residues long. Trimming removed 8 bases from V and 1 base from J, with 14 bases in between. The sequences come from PBMCs, collected about 41 days after the first yellow fever vaccination. This receptor was identified in a man between 18 and 35 years old who received the YFV17D yellow fever vaccine. The chain has TRBV12-3 or TRBV12-4 and TRBJ1-1, with D hard to call. The CDR3: CASVAQTANTEAFF. The CDR3 DNA reads as TGTGCCAGCGTCGCCCAAACAGCGAACACTGAAGCTTTCTTT.